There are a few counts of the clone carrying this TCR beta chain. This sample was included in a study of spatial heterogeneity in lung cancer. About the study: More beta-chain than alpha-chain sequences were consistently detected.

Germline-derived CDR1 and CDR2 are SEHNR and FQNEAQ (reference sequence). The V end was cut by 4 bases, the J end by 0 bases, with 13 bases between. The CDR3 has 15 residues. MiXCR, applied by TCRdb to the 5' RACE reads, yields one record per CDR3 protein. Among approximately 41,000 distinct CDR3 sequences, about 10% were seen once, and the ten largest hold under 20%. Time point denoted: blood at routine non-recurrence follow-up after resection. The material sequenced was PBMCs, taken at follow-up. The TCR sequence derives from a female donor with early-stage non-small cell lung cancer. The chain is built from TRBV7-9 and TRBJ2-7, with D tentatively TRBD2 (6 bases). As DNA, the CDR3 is TGTGCCAGCAGCTCCCGGGACTCGAGCTCCTACGAGCAGTACTTC. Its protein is CASSSRDSSSYEQYF.